This TCR beta chain was sequenced in a study of cytomegalovirus exposure and HLA in healthy donors (dated by TCRdb to 2015 to 2018). As for the study more broadly: An earlier analysis of approximately 590 of the donors reported 276 Gb of sequence data and some 100 million unique TCR beta sequences from around 200 million T cells. Genome-wide SNP genotypes for about three fifths of the 666 donors were used in a later genetic analysis, which treated that subset as a discovery cohort. Along with the approximately 650-subject first cohort, a separate validation cohort of over a hundred different subjects was used. To decide whether each TCR beta V gene segment behaved as functional or pseudogenic, an earlier analysis of some 600 of the donors relied on high-throughput TCR beta sequencing. All discovery cohort repertoires had been generated on a single sequencing platform. The number of donors typed differed by locus, with roughly 620-630 for A, B, C, DRB1 and DQB1, more than 500 for DQA1, over 600 for DPA1, and some 440 for DPB1. Across some 400 genotyped donors of the cohort, an average of roughly 250,000 unique TCR beta nucleotide sequences per donor were sequenced, and 15% to 20% of those sequences were non-productive. The study was designed to test whether signatures of past pathogen exposure could be identified by cataloging public T cell receptors. An early release that covered around 590 HLA-typed donors contained approximately 290 gigabases of sequencing data and tens of millions of unique TCR sequences. A later analysis re-analyzed previously published TCR beta repertoires from 666 donors and added high-resolution HLA genotyping to study TCR occurrence patterns. The later analysis used no new phenotypic data to find candidate immune exposures, relying instead on TCR beta sequences and their occurrence across donors. The study used immunosequencing to profile the T cell repertoires of about 670 subjects and linked those repertoires to cytomegalovirus serostatus. Among the roughly 390 genotyped donors, around 81% belonged to the genetic ancestry cluster associated with self-reported Caucasian donors. Because of strong linkage in the cohort, 5 or 6 DR-DQ haplotypes were treated as single units for association and clustering. Class I and class II HLA loci were covered by the typing at four-digit resolution. The study combined high-throughput TCR immunosequencing, statistical association of individual TCRs with disease status, and machine learning to predict cytomegalovirus infection status. Alongside the repertoire data, information on donor age, sex, ethnicity and CMV serostatus was compiled.

The germline V gene sets CDR1 to LGHNA and CDR2 to YSLEER. Taken from cysteine to phenylalanine, the CDR3 has 15 residues. Just the 45-base CDR3 DNA is kept, in frame starting at base 1. Unmatched junction bases come to 0, with V trimmed by 1 base and J by 0 bases. Receptor amplification or capture employed the immunoSEQ multiplex PCR assay. A mixture of 60 forward primers for TCR Vbeta segments and 13 reverse primers for TCR Jbeta segments was used in the multiplex PCR. A multiplex PCR assay on genomic DNA amplified the CDR3 region of rearranged TCR beta genes. The Illumina HiSeq System was used to sequence the amplified TCR beta libraries as 87-base-pair reads. The study's own analysis went as follows. Across the roughly 640 repertoires, a later analysis counted roughly 84 million unique TCR beta chains, approximately 10 million of which were shared by at least two donors. A nearest-neighbor algorithm error-corrected the raw reads and collapsed the reads into unique sequences, merging closely related sequences to remove PCR and sequencing errors. V, D and J gene segments were assigned by aligning CDR3 sequences to IMGT reference sequences. For a sequence to be retained, a match of at least six nucleotides was required to both a V gene segment and a J gene segment. A rearrangement was called productive if the CDR3 had no stop codons and remained in frame with V and J, and every other rearrangement was called non-productive. CDR3 was defined according to IMGT convention as the region running from the second conserved V-encoded cysteine to the conserved J-encoded phenylalanine. Sequences without an unambiguous match to a single V gene segment were excluded from the earlier analysis of about 630 of the donors. In an earlier analysis of about 590 of the donors, a V segment was called functional when productive rearrangements were above 56.7%, and segregating when the standard deviation between donors exceeded 5%. To diagnose cytomegalovirus status from the catalog of TCR beta chain sequences, a statistical classification framework was built. A later analysis assigned V and J genes by comparing TCR nucleotide sequences with IMGT/GENE-DB human TR gene sequences. The TCRdist pipeline was used in a later analysis to assign CDR3 sequences and most-parsimonious VDJ recombination scenarios. A later analysis defined each TCR beta chain by its CDR3 amino acid sequence plus V-gene family, and excluded reads lacking a unique V-gene family. In a later analysis, 500 to 700 highly shared, low-generation-probability nucleotide sequences were removed to address suspected cross-contamination and a sequencing artifact. A later analysis calculated a clonal expansion index for each public chain from normalized within-repertoire ranks of inferred template counts. In a later analysis, generation probabilities were computed with a VDJ recombination model fitted to out-of-frame rearrangements, and the resulting probabilities were checked against IGoR. In a later analysis, TCR-TCR, TCR-HLA and TCR-CMV co-occurrence was scored with hypergeometric tests, and a repertoire-size bias correction was applied to TCR pairs. False discovery rates were estimated in a later analysis by permuting HLA or CMV assignments 20 times. In a later analysis, co-occurring TCRs were grouped with DBSCAN, and TCRdist sequence similarity was added when clustering was performed within HLA-allele-positive subsets. Repertoires with fewer than 30,000 or more than 120,000 public chains, plus five repertoires with anomalous nucleotide sharing, were excluded from co-occurrence clustering. TCRdb retrieved this table from immuneACCESS and kept in-frame rearrangements only. Not all clones are present; in checked studies, unresolved V genes account for under half, and no reason is known for the remainder. V, J and clone size were drawn from that table, and D and trimming were deduced from the DNA. The sample table records 110,000 to 150,000 clones; 60% to 80% of these occur just once. 1.5% to 2% of the sample comes from the top ten.

The cohort was made up of 500 to 850 healthy bone marrow donors. All cohort members were sampled while nominally healthy, although unrecorded immune exposures were likely present. The donor was CMV seronegative and belonged to the group of around 350 seronegative cohort members. A peripheral blood sample was provided by each donor, and peripheral blood mononuclear cells were used for TCR beta sequencing. Genomic DNA extraction from the blood cell samples was performed with the Qiagen DNeasy Blood Extraction Kit. As for this clone: Its antigen is still unknown. Qualities for individual bases were not recorded, and no much larger clone is one base off.

Overall study outcomes, separate from this receptor: An association between a missense DCLRE1C variant and V-gene and J-gene trimming of TCR beta chains was found in a later genetic analysis and replicated in an independent cohort. In this cohort, only TCR beta chains were sequenced, and detectable features were limited by the absence of alpha or paired-chain data. At a false discovery rate of 0.05, a later analysis linked 16,951 TCR beta sequences to specific HLA alleles. For the cohort, immune exposure information was limited to CMV serostatus. When HLA alleles, especially DR and DQ, strongly co-occurred, attributing TCR associations to individual alleles was difficult. Most CMV-associated TCR beta chains appeared to be HLA-restricted in a later analysis, and the HLA associations seemed to be driven largely by CMV exposure. Linkage disequilibrium might explain the correlated functional status among segregating V segments, but an unknown experimental factor could not be excluded. A few of the identified cytomegalovirus-associated TCR beta chains were confirmed in vitro to be specific for cytomegalovirus antigens. The sequencing pipeline was judged likely to have produced a cluster of highly shared sequence variants as a technical artifact. Roughly uniform sequencing depth across donors was assumed in presence/absence analyses, although this assumption may not hold. In the study, about 150 TCR beta chains were listed as associated with cytomegalovirus. Most TCR sequences were observed very rarely across donors, whereas some public TCRs were present in many individuals. In both the original and validation cohorts, the classifier was reported to diagnose cytomegalovirus status with high specificity and sensitivity. According to the authors, the approach could potentially be generalized to other disease states and immunological phenotypes. A later analysis found that TCR association rates varied across HLA loci, with DRB1 alleles showing the most associated TCRs and HLA-C alleles the fewest. Because counts were too low, roughly 16 rarely observed V segments, including chromosome 9 orphons, were left out of the earlier analysis of approximately 580 of the donors. A further reported finding was that TCR beta sequences accurately predicted the HLA-A and HLA-B alleles for most subjects in the first cohort. In an earlier analysis of some 640 of the donors, most TCR beta V segments were observed in productive rearrangements about 87% or about 30% of the time, broadly matching IMGT annotations. The 87-base-pair reads could not distinguish some IMGT-functional V segments, including TRBV6-2 and TRBV6-3, so those segments were excluded. In a later genetic analysis, fewer N-insertions in productive TCRs were reported among donors in an Asian-associated ancestry cluster than the roughly 670-donor mean. Compared with equally common non-associated chains, HLA-associated TCR beta chains in a later analysis were more clonally expanded and had lower generation probabilities. Because HLA typing was unavailable for some donors at each locus, only the typed subset was used in association tests. According to a later analysis, parvovirus B19, influenza, CMV and Epstein-Barr virus appeared linked to several top co-occurrence clusters.

The clonotype was recovered from a woman aged 25 to 39 in good health and CMV-seronegative. The sequencing sample was made of PBMCs. The chain joins TRBV4-3 to TRBJ1-2; TRBD1 aligns with 9 central bases. The CDR3 in this case is CASSQGTGANYGYTF. The base sequence is TGCGCCAGCAGCCAAGGGACAGGGGCTAACTATGGCTACACCTTC.